This TCR beta chain derives from a study of T cell repertoires in cytomegalovirus infection. Overall study context: Signatures in public TCR beta sequences pointed to both CMV infection and matching HLA type. Study results and caveats: HLA-C-restricted TCR beta clonotypes specific for CMV led the ex vivo response. Cumulative frequency of public TCR beta families picked out carriers of CMV plus the relevant HLA.

Of note for this clonotype: As yet, its antigen is unknown.

Deletions cut 6 bases from V and 10 bases from J, with 13 bases between. Germline V gene lookup returns CDR1 MNHEY and CDR2 SMNVEV (reference sequence). This CDR3 comprises 13 residues. Via MiXCR, TCRdb re-called the reads, giving one row per CDR3 protein. The data contain fewer than 400,000 distinct CDR3 sequences, 18% of them singletons. The sequence derives from a human donor in good health (CMV status not recorded). Some clones in this sample may be carry-over from other donors' samples. The sequencing input was PBMCs. This chain uses TRBV27 with TRBJ1-6; no reliable D call. The CDR3 spells CASRDGLDSPLHF. CDR3 nucleotides: TGTGCCAGCAGGGACGGACTCGACTCACCCCTCCACTTT.